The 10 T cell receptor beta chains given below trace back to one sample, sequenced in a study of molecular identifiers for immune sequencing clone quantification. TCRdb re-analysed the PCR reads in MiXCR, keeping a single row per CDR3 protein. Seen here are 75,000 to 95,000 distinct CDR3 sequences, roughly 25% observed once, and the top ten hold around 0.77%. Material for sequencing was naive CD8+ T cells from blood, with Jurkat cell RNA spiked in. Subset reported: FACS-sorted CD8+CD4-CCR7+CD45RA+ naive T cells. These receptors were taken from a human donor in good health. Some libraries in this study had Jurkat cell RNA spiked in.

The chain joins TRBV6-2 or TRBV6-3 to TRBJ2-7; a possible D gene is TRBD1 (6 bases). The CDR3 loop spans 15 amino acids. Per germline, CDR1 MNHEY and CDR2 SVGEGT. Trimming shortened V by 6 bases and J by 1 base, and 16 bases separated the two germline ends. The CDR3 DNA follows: TGTGCCAGCAGCCGCGACAGGAGTCTTTCCTACGAGCAGTACTTC. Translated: CASSRDRSLSYEQYF.

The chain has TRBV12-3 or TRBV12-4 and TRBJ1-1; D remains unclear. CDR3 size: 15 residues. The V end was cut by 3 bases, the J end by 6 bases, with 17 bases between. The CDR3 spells CASSFSFGEEAEAFF. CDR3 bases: TGTGCCAGCAGTTTTTCCTTCGGGGAGGAGGCTGAAGCTTTCTTT.

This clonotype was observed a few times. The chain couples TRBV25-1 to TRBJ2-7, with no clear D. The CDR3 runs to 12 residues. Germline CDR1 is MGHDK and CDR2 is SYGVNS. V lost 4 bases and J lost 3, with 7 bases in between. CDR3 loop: CASSGISYEQYF. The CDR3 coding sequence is TGTGCCAGCAGTGGAATCAGCTACGAGCAGTACTTC.

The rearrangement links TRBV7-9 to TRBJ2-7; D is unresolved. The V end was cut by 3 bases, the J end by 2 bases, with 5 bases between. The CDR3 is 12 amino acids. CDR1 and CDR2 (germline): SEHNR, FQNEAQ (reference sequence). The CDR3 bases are TGTGCCAGCAGCTTTTCGGCCTACGAGCAGTACTTC. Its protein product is CASSFSAYEQYF. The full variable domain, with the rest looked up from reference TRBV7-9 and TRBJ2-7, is DTGVSQNPRHKITKRGQNVTFRCDPISEHNRLYWYRQTLGQGPEFLTYFQNEAQLEKSRLLSDRFSAERPKGSFSTLEIQRTEQGDSAMYLCASSFSAYEQYFGPGTRLTVT.

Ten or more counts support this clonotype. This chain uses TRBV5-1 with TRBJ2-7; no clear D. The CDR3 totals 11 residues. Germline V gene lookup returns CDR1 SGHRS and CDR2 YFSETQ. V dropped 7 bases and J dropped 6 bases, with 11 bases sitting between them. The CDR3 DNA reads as TGCGCCAGCGCTCATAAGGGCGAGCAGTACTTC. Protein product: CASAHKGEQYF.

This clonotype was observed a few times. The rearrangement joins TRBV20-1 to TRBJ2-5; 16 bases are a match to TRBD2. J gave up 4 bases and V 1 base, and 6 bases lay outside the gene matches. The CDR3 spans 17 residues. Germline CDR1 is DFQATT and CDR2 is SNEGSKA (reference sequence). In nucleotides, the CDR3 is TGCAGTGCTAGAGCCGGGACTAGCGGGAGGGCCAGAGAGACCCAGTACTTC. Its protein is CSARAGTSGRARETQYF.

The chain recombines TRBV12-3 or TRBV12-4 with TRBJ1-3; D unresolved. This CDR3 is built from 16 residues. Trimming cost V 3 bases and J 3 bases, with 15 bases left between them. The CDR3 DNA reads TGTGCCAGCAGTTTTTCGCCCCCCACCAATGGAAACACCATATATTTT. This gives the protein CASSFSPPTNGNTIYF.

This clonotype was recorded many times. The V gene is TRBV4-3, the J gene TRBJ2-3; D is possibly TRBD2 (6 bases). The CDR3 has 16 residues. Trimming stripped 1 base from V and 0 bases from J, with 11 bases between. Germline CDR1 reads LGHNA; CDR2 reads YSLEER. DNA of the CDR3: TGCGCCAGCAGCCAAGGGTTAGCGGCTAGCACAGATACGCAGTATTTT. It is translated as CASSQGLAASTDTQYF.

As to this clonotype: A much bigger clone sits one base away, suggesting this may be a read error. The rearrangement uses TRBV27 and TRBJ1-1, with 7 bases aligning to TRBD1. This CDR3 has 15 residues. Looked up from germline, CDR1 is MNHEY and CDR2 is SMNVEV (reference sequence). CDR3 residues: CASSPWDSMNTGAFF. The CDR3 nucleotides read TGTGCCAGCAGTCCCTGGGACAGCATGAACACTGGAGCTTTCTTT.

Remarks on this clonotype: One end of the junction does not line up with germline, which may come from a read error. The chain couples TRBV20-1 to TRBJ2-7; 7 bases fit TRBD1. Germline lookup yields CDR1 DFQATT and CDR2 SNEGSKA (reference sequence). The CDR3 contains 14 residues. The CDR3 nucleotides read TGCAGTGCTCCTACAGGGGTGGGTCTTCCCGCGCAGTCCTTC. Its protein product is CSAPTGVGLPAQSF.